These T cell receptor beta chains were read from a single sample in a study of T cells after yellow fever vaccination. MiXCR, applied by TCRdb to the 5' RACE reads, yields one record per CDR3 protein. The sample has some 560,000 distinct CDR3 sequences; about 15% are singletons. The specimen was PBMCs, collected 4 to 6 days after the first yellow fever vaccination. The receptors originated from a man younger than 35 who received the YFV17D yellow fever vaccine. Both conserved end residues are part of each CDR3. A D gene is named only where the DNA matches it firmly. Size tells how often a clone was seen (once, few, many) or the class of an expanded clone, and some rows leave it out.

TRBV5-1	NA	TRBJ2-3	NA	CASSLAYIAQDTQYF	TGCGCCAGCAGCTTGGCCTACATAGCACAGGATACGCAGTATTTT
TRBV5-1	NA	TRBJ2-5	many	CASSFGARETQYF	TGCGCCAGCAGCTTCGGGGCAAGGGAGACCCAGTACTTC
TRBV20-1	TRBD1	TRBJ1-2	many	CSAQDRVTNYGYTF	TGCAGTGCCCAAGACAGGGTTACTAACTATGGCTACACCTTC
TRBV7-2	NA	TRBJ1-2	NA	CASSLEPESGDGYTF	TGTGCCAGCAGCCTCGAACCGGAGTCCGGGGATGGCTACACCTTC
TRBV28	NA	TRBJ2-3	once	CASSLSLTGRLLDTQYF	TGTGCCAGCAGTTTATCCCTAACAGGGCGGCTTTTGGATACGCAGTATTTT
TRBV18	NA	TRBJ2-3	NA	CASSPPSLHTDTQYF	TGTGCCAGCTCACCACCGTCCCTCCATACAGATACGCAGTATTTT
TRBV29-1	NA	TRBJ2-5	NA	CSVVPRGAGETQYF	TGCAGCGTTGTTCCACGGGGGGCCGGGGAGACCCAGTACTTC
TRBV7-2	NA	TRBJ2-3	NA	CASSWGSMGTDTQYF	TGTGCCAGCAGCTGGGGGAGTATGGGCACAGATACGCAGTATTTT
TRBV11-2	NA	TRBJ2-5	few	CASSLGAAQETQYF	TGTGCCAGCAGCTTAGGCGCGGCCCAAGAGACCCAGTACTTC
TRBV20-1	NA	TRBJ1-2	NA	CSAPVGNYGYTF	TGCAGTGCCCCCGTCGGTAACTATGGCTACACCTTC
TRBV5-1	NA	TRBJ1-1	NA	CASSGDTTNTEAFF	TGCGCCAGCAGCGGGGACACCACGAACACTGAAGCTTTCTTT
TRBV6-6	NA	TRBJ2-1	NA	CASSQERNEQFF	TGTGCCAGCAGCCAAGAAAGGAATGAGCAGTTCTTC
TRBV11-2	NA	TRBJ1-4	NA	CASSSRDGAWEKLFF	TGTGCCAGCAGCTCGCGGGACGGCGCCTGGGAAAAACTGTTTTTT
TRBV29-1	NA	TRBJ1-5	few	CSVGSQLNQPQHF	TGCAGCGTTGGAAGTCAGCTTAATCAGCCCCAGCATTTT
TRBV25-1	NA	TRBJ1-2	few	CASSEYTGNYGYTF	TGTGCCAGCAGTGAATATACAGGGAACTATGGCTACACCTTC
TRBV27	NA	TRBJ1-2	NA	CASHPLTEDYGYTF	TGTGCCAGTCACCCCCTGACGGAGGACTATGGCTACACCTTC
TRBV9	NA	TRBJ2-7	few	CASSDGGLYEQYF	TGTGCCAGCAGCGACGGAGGTCTCTACGAGCAGTACTTC
TRBV5-1	NA	TRBJ2-2	NA	CASSIAPASGELFF	TGCGCCAGCAGCATTGCCCCAGCGTCCGGGGAGCTGTTTTTT
TRBV24-1	NA	TRBJ2-2	NA	CATSDFWTGELFF	TGTGCCACCAGTGATTTTTGGACCGGGGAGCTGTTTTTT
TRBV3-1	TRBD2	TRBJ2-2	few	CASSQQRGTGELFF	TGTGCCAGCAGCCAACAGCGGGGCACCGGGGAGCTGTTTTTT
TRBV4-1	NA	TRBJ1-6	few	CASSQDLVSNSPLHF	TGCGCCAGCAGCCAAGATCTGGTGTCTAATTCACCCCTCCACTTT
TRBV7-2	NA	TRBJ1-2	NA	CASTMRGDFYGYTF	TGTGCCAGCACCATGAGAGGGGACTTCTATGGCTACACCTTC
TRBV11-2	NA	TRBJ2-2	NA	CASSPPLLTGELFF	TGTGCCAGCAGCCCCCCTTTGCTCACCGGGGAGCTGTTTTTT
TRBV20-1	TRBD2	TRBJ2-3	NA	CSARVPSGEGDTQYF	TGCAGTGCTAGAGTCCCTAGCGGGGAGGGGGATACGCAGTATTTT
TRBV28	NA	TRBJ1-1	NA	CASSLSAGLVAEAFF	TGTGCCAGCAGTTTATCGGCAGGGCTGGTAGCTGAAGCTTTCTTT
TRBV4-3	NA	TRBJ2-3	NA	CASRSNSVGTDTQYF	TGCGCCAGCAGGAGTAACTCCGTTGGCACAGATACGCAGTATTTT
TRBV3-1	NA	TRBJ2-3	NA	CASSPTSTSDTQYF	TGTGCCAGCAGCCCGACCAGTACGAGCGATACGCAGTATTTT
TRBV4-1	NA	TRBJ2-1	few	CASSQMDSSGEQFF	TGCGCCAGCAGCCAAATGGACAGCTCGGGAGAGCAGTTCTTC
TRBV7-2	TRBD2	TRBJ2-7	NA	CASSFSGLAGISYEQYF	TGTGCCAGCAGCTTCTCCGGACTAGCGGGGATTTCCTACGAGCAGTACTTC
TRBV20-1	NA	TRBJ1-1	NA	CSARDPARSTEAFF	TGCAGTGCTAGAGACCCGGCCAGGTCCACTGAAGCTTTCTTT
TRBV15	TRBD1	TRBJ1-5	NA	CATSSRGTGNQPQHF	TGTGCCACCAGCAGCCGTGGGACAGGGAACCAGCCCCAGCATTTT
TRBV2	TRBD1	TRBJ1-1	NA	CARGTEVNTEAFF	TGTGCCAGAGGGACAGAGGTTAACACTGAAGCTTTCTTT
TRBV7-3	NA	TRBJ1-2	NA	CASSPREGSGGYTF	TGTGCCAGCAGCCCCAGAGAGGGGAGTGGAGGCTACACCTTC
TRBV6-2/TRBV6-3	TRBD2	TRBJ2-1	NA	CASSHHGTSGDEQFF	TGTGCCAGCAGCCACCATGGGACTAGCGGCGATGAGCAGTTCTTC
TRBV19	NA	TRBJ1-5	few	CASSKGFDSNQPQHF	TGTGCCAGTAGTAAGGGCTTTGATAGCAATCAGCCCCAGCATTTT
TRBV29-1	TRBD1	TRBJ2-1	NA	CSVNRGSNEQFF	TGCAGCGTAAACAGGGGATCCAATGAGCAGTTCTTC
TRBV4-2	NA	TRBJ2-5	few	CASSARDRQETQYF	TGTGCCAGCAGCGCCCGGGACCGCCAAGAGACCCAGTACTTC